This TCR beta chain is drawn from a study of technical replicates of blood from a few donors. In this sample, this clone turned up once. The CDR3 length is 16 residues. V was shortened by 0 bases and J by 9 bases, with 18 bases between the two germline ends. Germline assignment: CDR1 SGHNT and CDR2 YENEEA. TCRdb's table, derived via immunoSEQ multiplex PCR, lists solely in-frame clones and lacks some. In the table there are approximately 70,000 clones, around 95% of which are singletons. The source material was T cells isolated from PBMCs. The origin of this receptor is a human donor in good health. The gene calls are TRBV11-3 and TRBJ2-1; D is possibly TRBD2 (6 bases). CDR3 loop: CASSLDAQRVDSEQFF. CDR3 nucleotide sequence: TGTGCCAGCAGCTTAGATGCGCAGCGGGTAGATAGTGAGCAGTTCTTC.